What follows is one T cell receptor beta chain and its context. This sample was included in a study of shared clonotypes between healthy human individuals. The donors were adults (healthy and HIV-negative) with no recent acute infections or vaccinations. Sequencing was performed with immunoSEQ multiplex PCR; in TCRdb, only in-frame clones are kept and a portion is missing. This table holds some 980,000 clones, roughly 72% found once. The CDR3 contains 15 residues. Trimming pared 6 bases from V and 2 bases from J, leaving 13 bases between. Per germline, CDR1 LNHDA and CDR2 SQIVND (reference sequence). This clonotype was sampled from a man aged 18 to 29 in good health. This chain connects TRBV19 to TRBJ1-4, with TRBD1 as a possible D gene (5 bases). Sequenced: memory CD4+ T cells sorted from blood. This sample's subset: CD45RA-negative fraction. The CDR3 bases are TGTGCCAGTAGCGTGACAGTGGTGACTAATGAAAAACTGTTTTTT. Translated, it gives CASSVTVVTNEKLFF.